A selection of T cell receptor beta chains follows, all from one sample in a study of T cell repertoires in cytomegalovirus infection. No cognate antigen is known for these TCRs. TCRdb reanalysed the reads using MiXCR and keeps one entry per CDR3 protein. The sample includes roughly 220,000 distinct CDR3 sequences, about 38% of them seen just once. The specimen comprised CD8+ T cells from cultured PBMCs, sampled from culture after CMV antigen stimulation. These receptors all stem from a human donor in good health (CMV status not recorded). Some clones in this sample may be carry-over from other donors' samples. CDR3s include the opening cysteine and the closing phenylalanine or tryptophan. A D gene is named only where the DNA matches it firmly. Size tells how often a clone was seen (once, few, many) or the class of an expanded clone, and some rows leave it out.

d_call: TRBD2
clone_size: -
v_call: TRBV24-1
j_call: TRBJ2-1
cdr3_nt: TGTGCCACCAGTGATTTGGCGGGGGATGGATACAATGAGCAGTTCTTC
cdr3_aa: CATSDLAGDGYNEQFF

d_call: TRBD1
clone_size: -
v_call: TRBV11-2
j_call: TRBJ2-5
cdr3_nt: TGTGCCAGCAGCTGGACGACTGGACAGGGAGGAGAGACCCAGTACTTC
cdr3_aa: CASSWTTGQGGETQYF

d_call: TRBD2
clone_size: -
v_call: TRBV4-2
j_call: TRBJ2-1
cdr3_nt: TGTGCCAGCAGCCAAGTGATCAGCGGGAGCACCTACAATGAGCAGTTCTTC
cdr3_aa: CASSQVISGSTYNEQFF

d_call: -
clone_size: -
v_call: TRBV20-1
j_call: TRBJ1-1
cdr3_nt: TGCAGTGCGACGAAGAACACTGAAGCTTTCTTT
cdr3_aa: CSATKNTEAFF

d_call: -
clone_size: -
v_call: TRBV7-6
j_call: TRBJ2-1
cdr3_nt: TGTGCCAGCAGCGAGGGAAGCAATGAGCAGTTCTTC
cdr3_aa: CASSEGSNEQFF

d_call: -
clone_size: -
v_call: TRBV27
j_call: TRBJ2-7
cdr3_nt: TGTGCCAGCAGTTTGGGACAAGACTACGAGCAGTACTTC
cdr3_aa: CASSLGQDYEQYF

d_call: TRBD2
clone_size: few
v_call: TRBV27
j_call: TRBJ2-7
cdr3_nt: TGTGCCAGCAGGCCGGGACTATACTACGAGCAGTACTTC
cdr3_aa: CASRPGLYYEQYF

d_call: TRBD1
clone_size: -
v_call: TRBV14
j_call: TRBJ2-7
cdr3_nt: TGTGCCAGCAGCCCATCGACAGGGTGGTACGAGCAGTACTTC
cdr3_aa: CASSPSTGWYEQYF

d_call: -
clone_size: -
v_call: TRBV4-2
j_call: TRBJ1-6
cdr3_nt: TGTGCCAGCAGCCCGGGGGCTGACTCCTATAATTCACCCCTCCACTTT
cdr3_aa: CASSPGADSYNSPLHF

d_call: TRBD2
clone_size: -
v_call: TRBV7-3
j_call: TRBJ2-5
cdr3_nt: TGTGCCAGCAGCTGCCCTAGCGGGGGCGGAGAGACCCAGTACTTC
cdr3_aa: CASSCPSGGGETQYF

d_call: -
clone_size: -
v_call: TRBV4-3
j_call: TRBJ2-7
cdr3_nt: TGCGCCAGCAGCCAAGCCAGGGGGGGTAGCTACGAGCAGTACTTC
cdr3_aa: CASSQARGGSYEQYF

d_call: -
clone_size: -
v_call: TRBV29-1
j_call: TRBJ2-3
cdr3_nt: TGCAGCGTTGTATCAGGACCAGATACGCAGTATTTT
cdr3_aa: CSVVSGPDTQYF

d_call: -
clone_size: once
v_call: TRBV7-1
j_call: TRBJ2-3
cdr3_nt: TGTGCCAGCAGCCCCCCGGACAGCAGCACAGATACGCAGTATTTT
cdr3_aa: CASSPPDSSTDTQYF

d_call: -
clone_size: -
v_call: TRBV6-6
j_call: TRBJ1-1
cdr3_nt: TGTGCCAGCAGCCTCAGGGTTGAAGCTTTCTTT
cdr3_aa: CASSLRVEAFF

d_call: -
clone_size: few
v_call: TRBV7-6
j_call: TRBJ2-3
cdr3_nt: TGTGCCAGCAGCCCCGTCTTTCCGGCGCAGTATTTT
cdr3_aa: CASSPVFPAQYF

d_call: TRBD1
clone_size: many
v_call: TRBV7-8
j_call: TRBJ2-3
cdr3_nt: TGTGCCAGCAGCTTAGTAGACAGGGGGCCGGGAGATACGCAGTATTTT
cdr3_aa: CASSLVDRGPGDTQYF

d_call: TRBD1
clone_size: -
v_call: TRBV5-1
j_call: TRBJ1-5
cdr3_nt: TGCGCCAGCAGCGTGACAGGGACCCAGCCCCAGCATTTT
cdr3_aa: CASSVTGTQPQHF

d_call: -
clone_size: -
v_call: TRBV4-1
j_call: TRBJ2-1
cdr3_nt: TGTGCCAGCAGCCAAGAGATTGGCGGCCTGGCCTACAATTTTCAGTTCTTC
cdr3_aa: CASSQEIGGLAYNFQFF

d_call: -
clone_size: -
v_call: TRBV25-1
j_call: TRBJ1-5
cdr3_nt: TGTGCCAGCAGTGAATACCGTCGGGTTAGCAATCAGCCCCAGCATTTT
cdr3_aa: CASSEYRRVSNQPQHF

d_call: TRBD2
clone_size: -
v_call: TRBV7-9
j_call: TRBJ2-1
cdr3_nt: TGTGCCAGCAGCGTCCGGACTAGCGGGGATTACAATGAGCAGTTCTTC
cdr3_aa: CASSVRTSGDYNEQFF

d_call: TRBD1
clone_size: few
v_call: TRBV12-3/TRBV12-4
j_call: TRBJ2-2
cdr3_nt: TGTGCCAGCAGTTTAGCGCGGGGACAGGGGCACACCGGGGAGCTGTTTTTT
cdr3_aa: CASSLARGQGHTGELFF

d_call: -
clone_size: few
v_call: TRBV29-1
j_call: TRBJ1-1
cdr3_nt: TGCAGCGCCCTGATGGGGGAAATGAACACTGAAGCTTTCTTT
cdr3_aa: CSALMGEMNTEAFF

d_call: -
clone_size: few
v_call: TRBV27
j_call: TRBJ2-5
cdr3_nt: TGTGCCAGCAGTTCGGACAGTTCGGGTTGGGAGACCCAGTACTTC
cdr3_aa: CASSSDSSGWETQYF

d_call: -
clone_size: many
v_call: TRBV10-3
j_call: TRBJ2-2
cdr3_nt: TGTGCCATCAGTGACGTTGGCGGGGAGCTGTTTTTT
cdr3_aa: CAISDVGGELFF

d_call: -
clone_size: few
v_call: TRBV7-6
j_call: TRBJ2-1
cdr3_nt: TGTGCCAGCAGCTTAGGGACGGCCGGGAATGAGCAGTTCTTC
cdr3_aa: CASSLGTAGNEQFF

d_call: TRBD2
clone_size: -
v_call: TRBV11-2
j_call: TRBJ2-3
cdr3_nt: TGTGCCAGCACGAACGGCCGACTAGCGGGACGAAGAGATACGCAGTATTTT
cdr3_aa: CASTNGRLAGRRDTQYF

d_call: TRBD1
clone_size: -
v_call: TRBV29-1
j_call: TRBJ2-3
cdr3_nt: TGCAGCGTTTACAGGGGCGAGGGTACGCAGTATTTT
cdr3_aa: CSVYRGEGTQYF

d_call: -
clone_size: few
v_call: TRBV27
j_call: TRBJ1-1
cdr3_nt: TGTGCCAGCAGTCCCCGGACGGGGGAAATGAACACTGAAGCTTTCTTT
cdr3_aa: CASSPRTGEMNTEAFF

d_call: -
clone_size: -
v_call: TRBV27
j_call: TRBJ1-3
cdr3_nt: TGTGCCAGCAGTCCGACCCCCCGAGTCTCTGGAAACACCATATATTTT
cdr3_aa: CASSPTPRVSGNTIYF